The rows below give T cell receptor beta chains drawn from one sample of a study of early T cells in non-severe SARS-CoV-2 infection. TCRdb ran MiXCR on the 5' RACE reads and lists one entry per CDR3 protein. The profile shows tens of thousands of distinct CDR3 sequences, 9% to 15% of them singletons. The sample was whole blood. The receptors were gathered from an adult who was a healthcare worker with PCR-confirmed SARS-CoV-2 infection or an uninfected control (not recorded which). CDR3s include the opening cysteine and the closing phenylalanine or tryptophan. D genes are given only for firm matches. Some rows mark clone size as missing; the rest say once, few, many or name a class of expanded clone.

v_gene	abundance	j_gene	d_gene	CDR3nt	CDR3aa
TRBV12-3/TRBV12-4	many	TRBJ1-3	.	TGTGCCAGCAGCTTCAGACGGAGTGGAAACACCATATATTTT	CASSFRRSGNTIYF
TRBV21-1	few	TRBJ1-1	.	TGTGCCAGCAGGGGAACTGAAGCTTTCTTT	CASRGTEAFF
TRBV20-1	few	TRBJ2-5	.	TGCAGTGCTAGGAGGGGCGAAGAGACCCAGTACTTC	CSARRGEETQYF
TRBV18	many	TRBJ2-1	.	TGTGCCAGCTCAAGGGACCCCCTTGGTGAGCAGTTCTTC	CASSRDPLGEQFF
TRBV7-9	few	TRBJ1-1	.	TGTGCCAGCAGCCTAACGGGGTCGCCTTTCTTT	CASSLTGSPFF
TRBV29-1	few	TRBJ2-5	.	TGCAGCTCTCACGGTCTTGAGACCCAGTACTTC	CSSHGLETQYF
TRBV6-1	.	TRBJ1-6	.	TGTGCCAGCTCGGGGCCCAGCTCCTATAATTCACCCCTCCACTTT	CASSGPSSYNSPLHF
TRBV7-8	many	TRBJ2-2	.	TGTGCCAGCAGCTTATCCCTAGCTAGGACCGGGGAGCTGTTTTTT	CASSLSLARTGELFF
TRBV6-2/TRBV6-3	.	TRBJ2-3	.	TGTGCCAGCAGTTACGCAAAAAAGGGGGACACAGATACGCAGTATTTT	CASSYAKKGDTDTQYF
TRBV15	many	TRBJ2-3	.	TGTGCCACCAGCAGAGTTGGGGCGGTAGATACGCAGTATTTT	CATSRVGAVDTQYF
TRBV4-2	many	TRBJ2-1	TRBD2	TGTGCCAGCAGCCAAACCGGGACTAGCGGGGGCCGCGGGGGAAATGAGCAGTTCTTC	CASSQTGTSGGRGGNEQFF